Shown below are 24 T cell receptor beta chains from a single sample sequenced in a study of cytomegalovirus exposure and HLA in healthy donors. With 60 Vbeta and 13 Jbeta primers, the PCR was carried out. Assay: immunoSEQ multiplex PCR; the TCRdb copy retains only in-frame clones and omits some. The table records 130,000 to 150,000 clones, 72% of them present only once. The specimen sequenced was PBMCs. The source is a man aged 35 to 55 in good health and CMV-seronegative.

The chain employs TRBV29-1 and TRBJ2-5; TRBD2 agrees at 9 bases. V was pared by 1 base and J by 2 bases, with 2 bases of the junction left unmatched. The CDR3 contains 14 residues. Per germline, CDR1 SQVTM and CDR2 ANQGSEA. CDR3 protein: CSVEASGIQETQYF. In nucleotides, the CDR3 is TGCAGCGTTGAAGCTAGCGGGATACAAGAGACCCAGTACTTC. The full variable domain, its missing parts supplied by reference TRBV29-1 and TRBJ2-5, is SAVISQKPSRDICQRGTSLTIQCQVDSQVTMMFWYRQQPGQSLTLIATANQGSEATYESGFVIDKFPISRPNLTFSTLTVSNMSPEDSSIYLCSVEASGIQETQYFGPGTRLLVL.

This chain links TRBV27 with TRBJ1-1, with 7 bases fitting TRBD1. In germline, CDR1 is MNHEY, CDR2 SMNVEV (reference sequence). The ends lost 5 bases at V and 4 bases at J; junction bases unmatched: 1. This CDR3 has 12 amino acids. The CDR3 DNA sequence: TGTGCCAGCAGTGCAGGGGGCACTGAAGCTTTCTTT. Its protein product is CASSAGGTEAFF.

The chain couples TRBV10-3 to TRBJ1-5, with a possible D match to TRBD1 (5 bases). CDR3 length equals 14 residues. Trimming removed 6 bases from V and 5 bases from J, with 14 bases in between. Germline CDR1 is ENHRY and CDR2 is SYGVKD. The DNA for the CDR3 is TGTGCCATCAGATCGGGACTCCGTGATCAGCCCCAGCATTTT. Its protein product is CAIRSGLRDQPQHF.

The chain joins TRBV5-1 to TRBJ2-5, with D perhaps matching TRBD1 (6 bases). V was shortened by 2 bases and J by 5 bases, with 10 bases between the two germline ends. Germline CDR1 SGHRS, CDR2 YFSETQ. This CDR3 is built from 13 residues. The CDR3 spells CASSLARGETQYF. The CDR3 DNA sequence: TGCGCCAGCAGCTTAGCGAGGGGGGAGACCCAGTACTTC.

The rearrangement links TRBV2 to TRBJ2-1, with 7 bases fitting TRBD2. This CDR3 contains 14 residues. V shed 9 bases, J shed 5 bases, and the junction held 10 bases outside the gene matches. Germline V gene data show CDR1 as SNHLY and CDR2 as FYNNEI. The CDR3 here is CARGGYGGNNEQFF. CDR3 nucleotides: TGTGCCAGGGGCGGTTACGGGGGGAACAATGAGCAGTTCTTC.

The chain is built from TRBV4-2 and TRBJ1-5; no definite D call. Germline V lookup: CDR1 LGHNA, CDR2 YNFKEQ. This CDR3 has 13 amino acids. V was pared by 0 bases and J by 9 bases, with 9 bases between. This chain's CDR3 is CASSQEGRGPQHF. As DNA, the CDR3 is TGTGCCAGCAGCCAAGAGGGGAGAGGGCCCCAGCATTTT.

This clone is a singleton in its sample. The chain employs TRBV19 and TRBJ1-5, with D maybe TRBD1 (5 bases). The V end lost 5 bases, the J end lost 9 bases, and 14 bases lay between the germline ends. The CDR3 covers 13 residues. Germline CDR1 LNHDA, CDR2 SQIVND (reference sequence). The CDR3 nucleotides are TGTGCCAGTAGTCTGACGGGACTTCGGCCCCAGCATTTT. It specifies CASSLTGLRPQHF. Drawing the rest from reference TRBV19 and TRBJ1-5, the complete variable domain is DGGITQSPKYLFRKEGQNVTLSCEQNLNHDAMYWYRQDPGQGLRLIYYSQIVNDFQKGDIAEGYSVSREKKESFPLTVTSAQKNPTAFYLCASSLTGLRPQHFGDGTRLSIL.

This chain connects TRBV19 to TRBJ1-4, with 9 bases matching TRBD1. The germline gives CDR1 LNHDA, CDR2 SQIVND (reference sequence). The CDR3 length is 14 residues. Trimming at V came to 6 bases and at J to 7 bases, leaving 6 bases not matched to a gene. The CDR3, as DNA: TGTGCCAGTAGGAACAGGGGGCTAGGTGAAAAACTGTTTTTT. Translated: CASRNRGLGEKLFF.

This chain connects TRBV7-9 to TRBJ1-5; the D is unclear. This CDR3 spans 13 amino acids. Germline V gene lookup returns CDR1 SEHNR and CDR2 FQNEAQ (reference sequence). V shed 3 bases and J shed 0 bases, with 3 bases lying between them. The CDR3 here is CASSFYSNQPQHF. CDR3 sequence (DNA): TGTGCCAGCAGCTTTTATAGCAATCAGCCCCAGCATTTT.

CDR3 region: CASGRTGIRTEAFF. The DNA for the CDR3 is TGTGCCAGCGGCCGGACAGGGATCCGCACTGAAGCTTTCTTT. The V call is TRBV2, the J call TRBJ1-1; 8 bases align to TRBD1. The CDR3 length is 14 residues. V was pared by 8 bases and J by 4 bases, with 9 bases of the junction left unmatched. The V gene's germline CDR1 is SNHLY and CDR2 FYNNEI.

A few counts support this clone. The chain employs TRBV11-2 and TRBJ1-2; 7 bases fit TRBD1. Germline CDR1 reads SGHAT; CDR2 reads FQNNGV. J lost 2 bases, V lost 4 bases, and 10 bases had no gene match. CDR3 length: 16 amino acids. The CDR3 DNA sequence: TGTGCCAGCAGCTCTACCTACAGGGGAACAAACTATGGCTACACCTTC. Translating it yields CASSSTYRGTNYGYTF.

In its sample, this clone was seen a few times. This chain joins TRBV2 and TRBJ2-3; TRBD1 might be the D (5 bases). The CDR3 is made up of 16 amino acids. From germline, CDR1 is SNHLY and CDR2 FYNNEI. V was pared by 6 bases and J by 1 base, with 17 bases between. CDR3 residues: CASRRTGLDGTDTQYF. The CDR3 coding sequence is TGTGCCAGCAGGCGAACAGGCCTCGACGGCACAGATACGCAGTATTTT.

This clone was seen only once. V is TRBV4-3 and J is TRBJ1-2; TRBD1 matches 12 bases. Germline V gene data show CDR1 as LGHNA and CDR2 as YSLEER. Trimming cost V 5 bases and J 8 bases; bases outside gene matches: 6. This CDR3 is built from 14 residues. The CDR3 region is CASSRPGTGGGYTF. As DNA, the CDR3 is TGCGCCAGCAGCAGACCCGGGACAGGGGGCGGCTACACCTTC.

Here the CDR3 reads CSVVAETQYF. CDR3 sequence (DNA): TGCAGCGTTGTAGCAGAGACCCAGTACTTC. The chain uses TRBV29-1 and TRBJ2-5; D unresolved. The CDR3 extends over 10 amino acids. V was shortened by 4 bases and J by 4 bases, with 4 bases between the two germline ends. CDR1 and CDR2 from the germline V gene are SQVTM and ANQGSEA.

CDR3 nucleotide sequence: TGTGCCAGCAGTTTATCCGGGACAGGCGACGAAAAACTGTTTTTT. Protein product: CASSLSGTGDEKLFF. V and J are TRBV27 and TRBJ1-4; 8 nucleotides align to TRBD1. From germline, CDR1 is MNHEY and CDR2 SMNVEV (reference sequence). The junction had 5 bases not matched to a gene; V was cut back by 0 bases and J by 8 bases. The CDR3 has 15 amino acids.

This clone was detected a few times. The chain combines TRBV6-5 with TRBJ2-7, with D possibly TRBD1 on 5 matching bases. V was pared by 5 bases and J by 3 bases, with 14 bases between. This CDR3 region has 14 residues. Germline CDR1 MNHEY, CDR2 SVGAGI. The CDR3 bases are TGTGCCAGCAGTACCAGACAGTCCGGCTACGAGCAGTACTTC. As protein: CASSTRQSGYEQYF.

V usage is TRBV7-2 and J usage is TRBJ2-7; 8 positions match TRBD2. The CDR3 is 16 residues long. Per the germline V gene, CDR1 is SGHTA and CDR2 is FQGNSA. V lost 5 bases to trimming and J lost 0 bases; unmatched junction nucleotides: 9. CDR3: CASSPVPGLVSYEQYF. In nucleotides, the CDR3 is TGTGCCAGCAGCCCCGTCCCGGGACTAGTCTCCTACGAGCAGTACTTC.

In nucleotides, the CDR3 is TGCGCCAGCAGCTCCGGGACAGGGAGAGAAAAACTGTTTTTT. Its protein is CASSSGTGREKLFF. This chain uses TRBV5-1 with TRBJ1-4; 9 bases map to TRBD1. Germline CDR1 reads SGHRS; CDR2 reads YFSETQ. This CDR3 comprises 14 residues. Unmatched junction bases numbered 5, after V lost 3 bases and J lost 8 bases.

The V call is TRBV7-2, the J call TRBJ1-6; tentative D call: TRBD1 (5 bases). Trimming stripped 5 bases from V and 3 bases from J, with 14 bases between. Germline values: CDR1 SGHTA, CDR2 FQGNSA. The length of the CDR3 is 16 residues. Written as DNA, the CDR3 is TGTGCCAGCAGCCCAGCCCAGGGTCGCTATAATTCACCCCTCCACTTT. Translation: CASSPAQGRYNSPLHF.

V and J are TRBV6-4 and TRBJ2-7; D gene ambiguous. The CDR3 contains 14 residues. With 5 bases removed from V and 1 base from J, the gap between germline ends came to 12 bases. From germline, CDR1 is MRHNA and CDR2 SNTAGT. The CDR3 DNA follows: TGTGCCAGCAGTACGGTGTGTAAATCCTACGAGCAGTACTTC. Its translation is CASSTVCKSYEQYF.

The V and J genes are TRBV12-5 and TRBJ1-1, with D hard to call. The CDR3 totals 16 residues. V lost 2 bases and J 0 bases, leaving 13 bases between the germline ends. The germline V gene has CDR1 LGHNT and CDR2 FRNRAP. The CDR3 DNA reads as TGTGCTAGTGGTTTGATCAGGTTTGCAGTGAACACTGAAGCTTTCTTT. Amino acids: CASGLIRFAVNTEAFF.

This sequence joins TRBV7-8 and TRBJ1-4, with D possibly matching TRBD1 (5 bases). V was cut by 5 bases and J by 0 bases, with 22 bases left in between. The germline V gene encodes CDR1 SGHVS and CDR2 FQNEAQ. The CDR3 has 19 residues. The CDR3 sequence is CASSLRRRGIASTNEKLFF. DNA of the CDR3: TGTGCCAGCAGCCTACGCCGACGGGGGATCGCTTCAACTAATGAAAAACTGTTTTTT.

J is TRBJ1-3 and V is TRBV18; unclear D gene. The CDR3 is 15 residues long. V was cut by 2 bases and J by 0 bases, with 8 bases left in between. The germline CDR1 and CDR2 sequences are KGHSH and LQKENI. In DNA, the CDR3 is TGTGCCAGCTCACCAAGTGGGCTCTCTGGAAACACCATATATTTT. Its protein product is CASSPSGLSGNTIYF. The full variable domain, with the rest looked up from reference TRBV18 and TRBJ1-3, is NAGVMQNPRHLVRRRGQEARLRCSPMKGHSHVYWYRQLPEEGLKFMVYLQKENIIDESGMPKERFSAEFPKEGPSILRIQQVVRGDSAAYFCASSPSGLSGNTIYFGEGSWLTVV.

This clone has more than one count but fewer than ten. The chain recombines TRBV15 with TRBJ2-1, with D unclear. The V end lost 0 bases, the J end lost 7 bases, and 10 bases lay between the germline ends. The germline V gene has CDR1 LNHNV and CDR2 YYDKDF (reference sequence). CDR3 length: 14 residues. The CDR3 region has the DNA TGTGCCACCAGCAGAGATAATAGTATTAATGAGCAGTTCTTC. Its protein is CATSRDNSINEQFF.